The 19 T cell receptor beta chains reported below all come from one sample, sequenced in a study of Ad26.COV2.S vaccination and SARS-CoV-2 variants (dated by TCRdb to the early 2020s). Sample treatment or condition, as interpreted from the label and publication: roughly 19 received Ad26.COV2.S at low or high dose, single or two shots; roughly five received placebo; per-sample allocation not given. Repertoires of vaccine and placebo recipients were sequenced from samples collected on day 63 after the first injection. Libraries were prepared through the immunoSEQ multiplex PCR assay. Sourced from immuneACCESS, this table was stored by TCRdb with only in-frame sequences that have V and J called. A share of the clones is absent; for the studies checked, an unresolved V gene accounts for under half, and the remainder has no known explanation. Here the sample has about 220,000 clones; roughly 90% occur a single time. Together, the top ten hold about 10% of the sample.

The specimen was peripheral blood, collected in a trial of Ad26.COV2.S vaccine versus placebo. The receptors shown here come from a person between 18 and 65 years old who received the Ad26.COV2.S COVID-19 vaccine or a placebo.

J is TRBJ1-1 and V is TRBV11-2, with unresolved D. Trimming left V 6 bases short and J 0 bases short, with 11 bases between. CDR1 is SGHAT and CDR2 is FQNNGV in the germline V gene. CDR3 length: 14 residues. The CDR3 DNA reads TGTGCCAGCAGGGAGGGTAGGATGAACACTGAAGCTTTCTTT. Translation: CASREGRMNTEAFF.

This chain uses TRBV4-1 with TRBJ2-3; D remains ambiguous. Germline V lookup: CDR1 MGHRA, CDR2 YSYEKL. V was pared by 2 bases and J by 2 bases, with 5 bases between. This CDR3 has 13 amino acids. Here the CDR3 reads CASSQISTDTQYF. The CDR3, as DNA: TGCGCCAGCAGCCAAATCTCCACAGATACGCAGTATTTT.

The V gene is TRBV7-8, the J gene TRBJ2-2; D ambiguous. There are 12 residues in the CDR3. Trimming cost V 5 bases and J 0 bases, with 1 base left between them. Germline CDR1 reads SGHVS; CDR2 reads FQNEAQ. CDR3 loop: CASSANTGELFF. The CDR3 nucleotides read TGTGCCAGCAGCGCGAACACCGGGGAGCTGTTTTTT.

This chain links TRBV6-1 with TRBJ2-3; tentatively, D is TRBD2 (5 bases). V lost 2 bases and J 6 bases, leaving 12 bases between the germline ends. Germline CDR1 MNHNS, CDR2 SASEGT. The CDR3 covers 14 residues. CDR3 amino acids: CASSERRRLDTQYF. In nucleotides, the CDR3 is TGTGCCAGCAGTGAAAGGAGGCGATTGGATACGCAGTATTTT.

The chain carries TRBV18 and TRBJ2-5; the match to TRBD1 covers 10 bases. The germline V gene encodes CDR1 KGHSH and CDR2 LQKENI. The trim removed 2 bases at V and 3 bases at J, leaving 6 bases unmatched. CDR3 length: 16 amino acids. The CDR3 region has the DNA TGTGCCAGCTCACCATCCCGACAGGGGGCGGAAGAGACCCAGTACTTC. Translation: CASSPSRQGAEETQYF.

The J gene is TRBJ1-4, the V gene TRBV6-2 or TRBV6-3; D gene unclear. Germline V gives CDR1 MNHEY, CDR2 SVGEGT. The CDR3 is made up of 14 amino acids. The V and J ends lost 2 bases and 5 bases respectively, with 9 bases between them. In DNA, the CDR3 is TGTGCCAGCAGTTACAGCGGCATCAATGAAAAACTGTTTTTT. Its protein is CASSYSGINEKLFF.

The CDR3 DNA follows: TGTGCCAGCAGCCCGTACTTGGGACAGCTTAACTATGGCTACACCTTC. Translating it yields CASSPYLGQLNYGYTF. This rearrangement joins TRBV7-2 to TRBJ1-2; 7 bases map to TRBD1. With 5 bases clipped from V and 1 base from J, the junction kept 10 bases outside the gene matches. Germline values: CDR1 SGHTA, CDR2 FQGNSA. This CDR3 is 16 amino acids long.

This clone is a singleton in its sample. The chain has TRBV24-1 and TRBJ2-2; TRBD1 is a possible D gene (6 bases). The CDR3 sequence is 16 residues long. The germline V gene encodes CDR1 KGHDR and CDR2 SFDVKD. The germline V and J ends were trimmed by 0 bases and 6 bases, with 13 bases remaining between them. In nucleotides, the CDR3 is TGTGCCACCAGTGATTTGGGGGGCTGGAAGGCCGGGGAGCTGTTTTTT. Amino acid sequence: CATSDLGGWKAGELFF.

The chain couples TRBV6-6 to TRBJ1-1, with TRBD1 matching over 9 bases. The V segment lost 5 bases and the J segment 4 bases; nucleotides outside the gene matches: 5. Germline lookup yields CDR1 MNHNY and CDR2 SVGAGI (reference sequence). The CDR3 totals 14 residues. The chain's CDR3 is CASSGDRASTEAFF. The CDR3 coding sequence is TGTGCCAGCAGTGGGGACAGGGCCAGCACTGAAGCTTTCTTT.

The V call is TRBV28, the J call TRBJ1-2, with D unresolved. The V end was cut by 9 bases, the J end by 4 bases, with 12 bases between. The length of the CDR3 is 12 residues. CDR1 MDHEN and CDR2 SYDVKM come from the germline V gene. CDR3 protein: CASYRAIYGYTF. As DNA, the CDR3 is TGTGCCAGTTACCGGGCCATCTATGGCTACACCTTC.

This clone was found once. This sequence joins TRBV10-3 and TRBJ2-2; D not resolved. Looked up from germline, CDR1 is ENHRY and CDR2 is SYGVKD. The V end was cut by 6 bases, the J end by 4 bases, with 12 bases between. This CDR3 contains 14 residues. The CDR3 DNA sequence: TGTGCCATCAGGTTTGGTAGTAGCACCGGGGAGCTGTTTTTT. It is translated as CAIRFGSSTGELFF.

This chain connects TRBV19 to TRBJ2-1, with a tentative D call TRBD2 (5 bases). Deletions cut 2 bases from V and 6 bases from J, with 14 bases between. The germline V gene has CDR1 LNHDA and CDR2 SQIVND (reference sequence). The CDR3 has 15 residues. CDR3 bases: TGTGCCAGTAGTATAACCGGGCCTAGCCTCAATGAGCAGTTCTTC. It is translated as CASSITGPSLNEQFF.

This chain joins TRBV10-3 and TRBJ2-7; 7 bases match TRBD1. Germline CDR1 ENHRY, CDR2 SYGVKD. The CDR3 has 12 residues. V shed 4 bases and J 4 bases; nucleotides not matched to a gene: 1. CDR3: CAISGDSYEQYF. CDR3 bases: TGTGCCATCAGTGGGGACAGTTACGAGCAGTACTTC.

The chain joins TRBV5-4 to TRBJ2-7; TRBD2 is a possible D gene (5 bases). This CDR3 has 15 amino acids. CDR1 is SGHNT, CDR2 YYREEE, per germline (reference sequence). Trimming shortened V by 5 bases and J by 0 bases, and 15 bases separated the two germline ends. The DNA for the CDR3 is TGTGCCAGCAGTTCCGGGAAGCCTCGCTCCTACGAGCAGTACTTC. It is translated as CASSSGKPRSYEQYF.

The CDR3 loop is CASSTGQELYGYTF. The CDR3 coding sequence is TGTGCCAGCAGCACGGGACAGGAGCTCTATGGCTACACCTTC. The chain joins TRBV6-6 to TRBJ1-2, with 8 bases identical to TRBD1. The CDR3 contains 14 residues. CDR1 and CDR2 (germline): MNHNY, SVGAGI (reference sequence). The J segment lost 4 bases and the V segment lost 6 bases, leaving 7 bases of the junction unmatched.

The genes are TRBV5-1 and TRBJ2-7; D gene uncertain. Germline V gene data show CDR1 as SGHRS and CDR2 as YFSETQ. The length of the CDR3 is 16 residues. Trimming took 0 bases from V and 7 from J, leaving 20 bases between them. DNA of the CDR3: TGCGCCAGCAGCTTGGAATCGGTCAGGCTCGCCGGGGAGCAGTACTTC. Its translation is CASSLESVRLAGEQYF.

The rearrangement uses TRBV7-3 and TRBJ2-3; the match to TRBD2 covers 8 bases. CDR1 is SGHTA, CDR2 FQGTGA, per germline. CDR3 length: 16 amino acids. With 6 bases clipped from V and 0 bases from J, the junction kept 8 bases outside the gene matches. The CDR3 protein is CASSRGGPPSTDTQYF. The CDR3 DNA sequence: TGTGCCAGCAGTCGCGGGGGGCCCCCTAGCACAGATACGCAGTATTTT. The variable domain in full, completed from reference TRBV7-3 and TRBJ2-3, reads GAGVSQTPSNKVTEKGKYVELRCDPISGHTALYWYRQSLGQGPEFLIYFQGTGAADDSGLPNDRFFAVRPEGSVSTLKIQRTERGDSAVYLCASSRGGPPSTDTQYFGPGTRLTVL.

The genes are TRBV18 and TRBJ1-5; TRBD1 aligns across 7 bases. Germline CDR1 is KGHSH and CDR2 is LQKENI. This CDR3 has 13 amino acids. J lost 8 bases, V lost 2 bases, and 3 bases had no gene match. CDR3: CASSPTGEKPQHF. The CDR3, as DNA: TGTGCCAGCTCACCAACAGGGGAGAAGCCCCAGCATTTT.

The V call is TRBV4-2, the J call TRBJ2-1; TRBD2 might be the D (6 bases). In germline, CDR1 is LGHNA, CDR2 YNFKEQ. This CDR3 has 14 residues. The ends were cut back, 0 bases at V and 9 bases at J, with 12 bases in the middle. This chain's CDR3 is CASSQEAGYGEQFF. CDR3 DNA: TGTGCCAGCAGCCAAGAGGCGGGGTACGGTGAGCAGTTCTTC.